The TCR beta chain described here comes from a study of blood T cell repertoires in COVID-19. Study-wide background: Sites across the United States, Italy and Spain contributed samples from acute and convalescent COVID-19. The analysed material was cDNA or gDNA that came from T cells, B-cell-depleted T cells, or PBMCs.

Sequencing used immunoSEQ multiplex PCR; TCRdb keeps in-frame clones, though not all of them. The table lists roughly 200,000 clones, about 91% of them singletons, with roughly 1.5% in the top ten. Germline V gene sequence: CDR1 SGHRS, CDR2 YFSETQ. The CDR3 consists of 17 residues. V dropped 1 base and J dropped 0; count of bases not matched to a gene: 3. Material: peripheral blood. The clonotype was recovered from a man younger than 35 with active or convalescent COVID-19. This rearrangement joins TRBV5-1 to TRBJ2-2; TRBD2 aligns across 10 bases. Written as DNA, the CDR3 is TGCGCCAGCAGCTTGTCTAGCGGGGGTGCGAACACCGGGGAGCTGTTTTTT. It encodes CASSLSSGGANTGELFF.